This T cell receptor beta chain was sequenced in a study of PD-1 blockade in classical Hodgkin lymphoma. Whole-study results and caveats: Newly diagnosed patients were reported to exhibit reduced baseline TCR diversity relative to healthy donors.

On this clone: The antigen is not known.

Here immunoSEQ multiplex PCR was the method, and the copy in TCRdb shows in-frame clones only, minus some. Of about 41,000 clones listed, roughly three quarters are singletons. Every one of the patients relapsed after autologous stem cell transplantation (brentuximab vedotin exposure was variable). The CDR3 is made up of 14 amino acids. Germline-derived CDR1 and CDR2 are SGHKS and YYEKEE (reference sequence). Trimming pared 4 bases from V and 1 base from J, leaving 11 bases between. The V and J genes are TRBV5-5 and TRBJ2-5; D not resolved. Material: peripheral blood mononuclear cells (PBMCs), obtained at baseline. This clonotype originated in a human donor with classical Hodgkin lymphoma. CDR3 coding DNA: TGTGCCAGCAGCCTGTTTTCAGGCCAAGAGACCCAGTACTTC. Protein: CASSLFSGQETQYF.